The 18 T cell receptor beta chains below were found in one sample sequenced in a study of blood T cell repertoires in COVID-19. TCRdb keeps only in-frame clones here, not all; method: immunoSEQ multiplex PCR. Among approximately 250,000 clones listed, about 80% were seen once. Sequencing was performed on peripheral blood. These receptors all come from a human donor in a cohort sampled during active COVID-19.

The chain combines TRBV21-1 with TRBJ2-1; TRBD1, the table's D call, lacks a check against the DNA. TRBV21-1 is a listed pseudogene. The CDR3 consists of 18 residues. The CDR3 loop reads CASSTQKGQGQSSNEQFF. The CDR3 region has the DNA TGTGCCAGCAGCACGCAAAAAGGACAGGGGCAAAGTAGCAATGAGCAGTTCTTC.

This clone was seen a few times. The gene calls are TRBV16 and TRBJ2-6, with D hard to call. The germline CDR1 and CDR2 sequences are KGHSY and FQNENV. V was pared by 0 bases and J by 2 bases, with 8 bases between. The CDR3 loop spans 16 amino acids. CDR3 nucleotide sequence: TGTGCCAGCAGCCAATCGATTGCGACTGGGGCCAACGTCCTGACTTTC. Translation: CASSQSIATGANVLTF.

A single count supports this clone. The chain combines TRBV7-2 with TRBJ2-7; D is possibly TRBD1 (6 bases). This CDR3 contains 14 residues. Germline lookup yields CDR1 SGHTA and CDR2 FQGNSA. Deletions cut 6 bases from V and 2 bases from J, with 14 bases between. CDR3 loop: CASRERRTAYEQYF. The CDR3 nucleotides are TGTGCCAGCAGAGAACGCCGGACAGCCTACGAGCAGTACTTC.

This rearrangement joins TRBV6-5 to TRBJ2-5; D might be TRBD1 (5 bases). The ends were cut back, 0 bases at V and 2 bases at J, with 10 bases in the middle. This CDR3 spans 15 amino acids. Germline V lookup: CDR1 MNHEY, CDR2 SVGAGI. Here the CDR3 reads CASSYSRTFQETQYF. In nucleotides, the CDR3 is TGTGCCAGCAGTTACTCGAGGACATTTCAAGAGACCCAGTACTTC.

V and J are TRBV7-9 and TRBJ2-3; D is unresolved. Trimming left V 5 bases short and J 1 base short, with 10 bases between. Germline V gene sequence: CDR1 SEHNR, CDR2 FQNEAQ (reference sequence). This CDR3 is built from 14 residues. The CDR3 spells CASSLETGTDTQYF. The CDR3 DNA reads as TGTGCCAGCAGCCTTGAAACGGGCACAGATACGCAGTATTTT.

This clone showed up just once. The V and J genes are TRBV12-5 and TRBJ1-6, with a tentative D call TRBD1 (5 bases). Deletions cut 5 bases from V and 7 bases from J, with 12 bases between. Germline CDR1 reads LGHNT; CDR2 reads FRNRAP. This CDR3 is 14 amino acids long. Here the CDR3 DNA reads TGTGCTAGTGGTCCCGGACATTTGAATTCACCCCTCCACTTT. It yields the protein CASGPGHLNSPLHF.

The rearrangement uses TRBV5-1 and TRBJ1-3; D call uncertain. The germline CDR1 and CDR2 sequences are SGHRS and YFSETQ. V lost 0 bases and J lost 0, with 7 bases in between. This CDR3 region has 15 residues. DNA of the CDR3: TGCGCCAGCAGCTTGGTGGCAGACTCTGGAAACACCATATATTTT. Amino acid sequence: CASSLVADSGNTIYF. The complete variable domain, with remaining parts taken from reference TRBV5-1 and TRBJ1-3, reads KAGVTQTPRYLIKTRGQQVTLSCSPISGHRSVSWYQQTPGQGLQFLFEYFSETQRNKGNFPGRFSGRQFSNSRSEMNVSTLELGDSALYLCASSLVADSGNTIYFGEGSWLTVV.

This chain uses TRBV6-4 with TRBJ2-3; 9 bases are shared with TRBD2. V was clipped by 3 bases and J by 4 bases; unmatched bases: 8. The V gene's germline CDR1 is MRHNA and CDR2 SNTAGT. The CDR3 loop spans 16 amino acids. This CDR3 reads CASSEFGRGGADTQYF. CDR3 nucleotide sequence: TGTGCCAGCAGTGAATTTGGGCGGGGGGGCGCAGATACGCAGTATTTT.

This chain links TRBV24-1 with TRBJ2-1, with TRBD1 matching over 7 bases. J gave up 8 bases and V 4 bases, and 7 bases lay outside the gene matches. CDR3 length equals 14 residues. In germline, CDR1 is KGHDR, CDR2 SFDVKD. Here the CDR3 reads CATSDQQGRHEQFF. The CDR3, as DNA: TGTGCCACCAGTGACCAACAGGGGCGGCATGAGCAGTTCTTC.

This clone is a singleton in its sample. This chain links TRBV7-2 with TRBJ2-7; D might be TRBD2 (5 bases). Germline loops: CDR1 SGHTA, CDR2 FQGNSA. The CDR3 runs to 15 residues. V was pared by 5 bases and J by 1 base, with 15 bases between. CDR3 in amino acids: CASSPASAGSYEQYF. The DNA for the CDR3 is TGTGCCAGCAGCCCCGCTTCTGCGGGTTCCTACGAGCAGTACTTC.

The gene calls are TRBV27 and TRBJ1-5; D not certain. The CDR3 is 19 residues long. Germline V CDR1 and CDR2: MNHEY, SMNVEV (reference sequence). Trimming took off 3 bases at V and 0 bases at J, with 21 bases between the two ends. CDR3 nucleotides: TGTGCCAGCAGTTTGTTCGGCGGGCTAGGACGGAATAGCAATCAGCCCCAGCATTTT. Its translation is CASSLFGGLGRNSNQPQHF.

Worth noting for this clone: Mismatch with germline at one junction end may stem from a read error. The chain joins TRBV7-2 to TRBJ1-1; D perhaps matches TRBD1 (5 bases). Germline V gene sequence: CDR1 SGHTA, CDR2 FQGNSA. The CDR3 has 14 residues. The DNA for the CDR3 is TGTGCCAGCAGCGCCTCCGGGGGGAACGCTGAAGCTTTCTTT. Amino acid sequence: CASSASGGNAEAFF.

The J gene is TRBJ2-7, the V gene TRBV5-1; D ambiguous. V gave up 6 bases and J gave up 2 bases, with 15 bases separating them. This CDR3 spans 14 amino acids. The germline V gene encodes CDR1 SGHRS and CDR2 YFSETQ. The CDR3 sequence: CASTPGTGTYEQYF. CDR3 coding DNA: TGCGCCAGCACCCCAGGAACCGGTACCTACGAGCAGTACTTC.

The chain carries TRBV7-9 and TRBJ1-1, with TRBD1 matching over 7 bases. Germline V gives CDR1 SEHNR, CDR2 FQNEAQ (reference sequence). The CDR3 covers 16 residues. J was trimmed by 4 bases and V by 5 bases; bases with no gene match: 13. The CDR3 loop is CASSDRQGIGGTEAFF. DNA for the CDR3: TGTGCCAGCAGCGATCGACAGGGAATAGGGGGCACTGAAGCTTTCTTT. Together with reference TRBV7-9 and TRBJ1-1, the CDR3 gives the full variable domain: DTGVSQNPRHKITKRGQNVTFRCDPISEHNRLYWYRQTLGQGPEFLTYFQNEAQLEKSRLLSDRFSAERPKGSFSTLEIQRTEQGDSAMYLCASSDRQGIGGTEAFFGQGTRLTVV.

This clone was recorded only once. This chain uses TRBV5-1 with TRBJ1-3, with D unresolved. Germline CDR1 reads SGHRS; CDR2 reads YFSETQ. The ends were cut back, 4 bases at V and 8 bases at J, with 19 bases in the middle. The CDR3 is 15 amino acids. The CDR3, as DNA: TGCGCCAGCAGCCCACTCGCGGATACCGGAGACACCATATATTTT. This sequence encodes CASSPLADTGDTIYF.

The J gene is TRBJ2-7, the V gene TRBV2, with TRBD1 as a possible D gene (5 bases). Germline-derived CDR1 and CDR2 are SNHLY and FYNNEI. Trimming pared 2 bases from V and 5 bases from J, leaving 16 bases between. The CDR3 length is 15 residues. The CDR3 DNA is TGTGCCAGCAGTGAATGGGCAGGGATTTTTAACGAGCAGTACTTC. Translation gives CASSEWAGIFNEQYF.

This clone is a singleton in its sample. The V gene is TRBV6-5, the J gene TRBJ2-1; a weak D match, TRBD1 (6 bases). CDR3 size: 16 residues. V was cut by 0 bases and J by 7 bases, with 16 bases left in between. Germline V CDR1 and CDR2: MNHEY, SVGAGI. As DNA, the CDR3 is TGTGCCAGCAGTTACTCGACGGCAGGGGTTCAAAATGAGCAGTTCTTC. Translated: CASSYSTAGVQNEQFF.

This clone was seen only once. CDR3 DNA sequence: TGTGCCATCAGTGAGACTACCGGGACAACTACGTGGAATGAGCAGTTCTTC. Its protein product is CAISETTGTTTWNEQFF. The chain employs TRBV10-3 and TRBJ2-1; a possible D gene is TRBD1 (6 bases). Germline-derived CDR1 and CDR2 are ENHRY and SYGVKD. The CDR3 length is 17 residues. V was pared by 2 bases and J by 7 bases, with 21 bases between.